This TCR beta chain is from a study of Ad26.COV2.S vaccination and SARS-CoV-2 variants. The wider study: Intramuscularly, Ad26.COV2.S was given either once or twice, 56 days apart.

Comment on this clone: Its antigen is currently unknown.

Treatment noted: about 20 received Ad26.COV2.S at low or high dose, single or two shots; several received placebo; per-sample allocation not given. Day 63 after the first vaccine or placebo injection was the time point for sampling. Study findings and constraints: Measurement of non-spike TCR breadth gave similar results in vaccine and placebo recipients. Higher spike-specific TCR breadth was found in vaccine recipients than in placebo recipients. TCR breadth and depth analyses may have underestimated total T cell responses.

Produced via immunoSEQ multiplex PCR; TCRdb's table is partial and in-frame only. This table holds about 410,000 clones, roughly 90% found once. This CDR3 has 14 amino acids. CDR1 and CDR2 from the germline V gene are MNHEY and SMNVEV (reference sequence). With V trimmed by 5 bases and J by 6 bases, 9 bases remained unmatched. The clonotype comes from a person aged 18-65 years who received the Ad26.COV2.S COVID-19 vaccine or a placebo. The chain has TRBV27 and TRBJ1-2, with 7 bases that match TRBD1. The material was peripheral blood, obtained in a trial of Ad26.COV2.S vaccine versus placebo. In nucleotides, the CDR3 is TGTGCCAGCAGTCCAGGGACAGCCCTCAATGGCTACACCTTC. Protein: CASSPGTALNGYTF.